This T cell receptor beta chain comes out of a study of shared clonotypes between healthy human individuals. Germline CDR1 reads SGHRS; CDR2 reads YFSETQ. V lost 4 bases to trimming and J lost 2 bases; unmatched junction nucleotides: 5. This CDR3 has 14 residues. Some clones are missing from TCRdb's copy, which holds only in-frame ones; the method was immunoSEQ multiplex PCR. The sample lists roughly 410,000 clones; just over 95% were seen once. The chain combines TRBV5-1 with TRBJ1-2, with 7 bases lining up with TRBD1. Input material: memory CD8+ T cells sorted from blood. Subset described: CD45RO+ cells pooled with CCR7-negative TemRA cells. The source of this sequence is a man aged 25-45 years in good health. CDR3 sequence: CASSKGQENYGYTF. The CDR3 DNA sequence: TGCGCCAGCAGCAAAGGACAGGAAAACTATGGCTACACCTTC.